The clone carrying this T cell receptor beta chain was observed many times. Its specificity is not known. The data were taken from a study of glioma-infiltrating T cells. The overall study: Glioblastomas were WHO grade IV, sampled at first diagnosis; low-grade were grade II. Blood libraries targeted roughly 4.5- to 11-fold coverage of 850,000 to 1,000,000 T cells.

Using RNA template, CDR3s of TCR alpha and beta were amplified with iRepertoire arm-PCR. TCRdb analysed the multiplex PCR reads with MiXCR anew, one entry per CDR3 protein. The profile covers around 350,000 distinct CDR3 sequences, with 41% appearing a single time and approximately 12% taken by the ten largest. Germline-derived CDR1 and CDR2 are MNHEY and SVGEGT. This CDR3 spans 13 amino acids. The V and J ends lost 5 bases and 2 bases respectively, with 9 bases between them. Study observations and caveats: A blood CDR3 motif signature was depleted in highly divergent patients. Gliomas, especially low-grade, showed above-expected tissue-blood divergence; non-neoplastic patients showed below.

Material for sequencing was glioma tissue, nonneoplastic brain tissue, or PBMCs (not recorded which). The clonotype was recovered from a human donor with low-grade glioma or glioblastoma, undergoing nonglioma brain surgery, or in good health (not recorded which). This chain joins TRBV6-2 or TRBV6-3 and TRBJ1-2; the D is unclear. The CDR3 is CASSRDGNYGYTF. The CDR3, as DNA: TGTGCCAGCAGTCGTGACGGGAACTATGGCTACACCTTC.